Sequencing of this T cell receptor beta chain was carried out in a study of Ad26.COV2.S vaccination and SARS-CoV-2 variants. As for treatment: about 20 received Ad26.COV2.S at low or high dose, single or two shots; 5 received placebo; per-sample allocation not given. Samples were taken on day 63 after the first vaccine or placebo injection. Trimming took off 3 bases at V and 4 bases at J, with 14 bases between the two ends. The germline V gene encodes CDR1 MNHEY and CDR2 SMNVEV (reference sequence). This CDR3 has 15 amino acids. The method was immunoSEQ multiplex PCR; TCRdb's version includes in-frame clones alone and lacks a portion of them. The sample includes approximately 400,000 clones, about 83% of them seen just once.

The material sequenced was peripheral blood, taken in a trial of Ad26.COV2.S vaccine versus placebo. This sequence joins TRBV27 and TRBJ2-3; D is unresolved. The TCR was taken from a person aged 18-60 years who received the Ad26.COV2.S COVID-19 vaccine or a placebo. The DNA of the CDR3 is TGTGCCAGCAGTTTTACTCCCCGTCCCGCAGATACGCAGTATTTT. Translating it yields CASSFTPRPADTQYF.